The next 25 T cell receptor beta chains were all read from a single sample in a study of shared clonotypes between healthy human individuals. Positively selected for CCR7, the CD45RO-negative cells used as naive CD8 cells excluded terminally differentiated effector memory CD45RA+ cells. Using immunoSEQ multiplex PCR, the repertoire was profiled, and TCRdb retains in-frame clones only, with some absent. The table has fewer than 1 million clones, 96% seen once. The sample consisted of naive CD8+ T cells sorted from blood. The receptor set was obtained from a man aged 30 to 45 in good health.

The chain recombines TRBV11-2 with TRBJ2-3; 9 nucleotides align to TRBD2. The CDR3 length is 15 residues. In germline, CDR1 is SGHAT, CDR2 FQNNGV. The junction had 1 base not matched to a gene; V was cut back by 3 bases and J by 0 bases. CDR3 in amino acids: CASSFGTSSTDTQYF. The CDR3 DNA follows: TGTGCCAGCAGCTTTGGGACTAGCAGCACAGATACGCAGTATTTT.

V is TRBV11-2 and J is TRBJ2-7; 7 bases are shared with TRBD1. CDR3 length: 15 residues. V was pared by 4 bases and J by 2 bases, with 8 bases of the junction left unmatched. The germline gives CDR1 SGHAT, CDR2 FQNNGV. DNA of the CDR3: TGTGCCAGCAGCTATCGGGACAGACCGACCTACGAGCAGTACTTC. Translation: CASSYRDRPTYEQYF. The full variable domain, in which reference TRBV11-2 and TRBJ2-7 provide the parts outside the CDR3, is EAGVAQSPRYKIIEKRQSVAFWCNPISGHATLYWYQQILGQGPKLLIQFQNNGVVDDSQLPKDRFSAERLKGVDSTLKIQPAKLEDSAVYLCASSYRDRPTYEQYFGPGTRLTVT.

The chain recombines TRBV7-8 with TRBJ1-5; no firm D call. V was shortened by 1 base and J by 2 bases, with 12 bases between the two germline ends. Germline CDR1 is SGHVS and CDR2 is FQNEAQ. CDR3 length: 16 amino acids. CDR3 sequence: CASSLVLNLGNQPQHF. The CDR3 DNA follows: TGTGCCAGCAGCTTAGTGTTGAACCTCGGCAATCAGCCCCAGCATTTT. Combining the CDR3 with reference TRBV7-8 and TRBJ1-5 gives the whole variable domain GAGVSQSPRYKVAKRGQDVALRCDPISGHVSLFWYQQALGQGPEFLTYFQNEAQLDKSGLPSDRFFAERPEGSVSTLKIQRTQQEDSAVYLCASSLVLNLGNQPQHFGDGTRLSIL.

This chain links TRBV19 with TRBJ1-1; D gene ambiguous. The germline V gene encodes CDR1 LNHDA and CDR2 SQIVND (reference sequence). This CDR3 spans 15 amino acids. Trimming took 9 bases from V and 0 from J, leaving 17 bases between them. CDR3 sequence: CASSQGFVMNTEAFF. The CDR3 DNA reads TGTGCCAGCTCACAAGGCTTCGTCATGAACACTGAAGCTTTCTTT. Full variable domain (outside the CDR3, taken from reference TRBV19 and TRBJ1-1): DGGITQSPKYLFRKEGQNVTLSCEQNLNHDAMYWYRQDPGQGLRLIYYSQIVNDFQKGDIAEGYSVSREKKESFPLTVTSAQKNPTAFYLCASSQGFVMNTEAFFGQGTRLTVV.

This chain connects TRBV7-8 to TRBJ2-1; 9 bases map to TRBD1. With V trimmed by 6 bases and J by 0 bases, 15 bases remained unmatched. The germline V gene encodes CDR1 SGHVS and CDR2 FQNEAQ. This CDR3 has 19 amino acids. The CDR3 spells CASSSRDRAKQGSYNEQFF. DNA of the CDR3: TGTGCCAGCAGTTCGCGGGACAGGGCAAAACAGGGCTCCTACAATGAGCAGTTCTTC.

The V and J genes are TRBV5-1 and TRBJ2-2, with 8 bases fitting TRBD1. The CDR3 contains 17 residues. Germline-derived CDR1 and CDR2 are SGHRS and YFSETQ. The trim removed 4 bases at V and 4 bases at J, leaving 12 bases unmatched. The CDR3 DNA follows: TGCGCCAGCAGCGCCCCGGACAGGGTATTGGGCACCGGGGAGCTGTTTTTT. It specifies CASSAPDRVLGTGELFF.

Here the CDR3 reads CASSDLLWDYGYTF. The CDR3 nucleotides read TGTGCCAGCAGTGACCTCCTTTGGGACTATGGCTACACCTTC. The chain carries TRBV25-1 and TRBJ1-2; D not resolved. There are 14 residues in the CDR3. Germline CDR1 MGHDK, CDR2 SYGVNS. With 3 bases removed from V and 3 bases from J, the gap between germline ends came to 11 bases.

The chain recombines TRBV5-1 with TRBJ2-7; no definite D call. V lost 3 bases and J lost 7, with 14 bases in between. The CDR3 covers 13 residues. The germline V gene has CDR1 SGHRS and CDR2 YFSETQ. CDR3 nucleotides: TGCGCCAGCAGCTCCGACCTAAGCTGGGAGCAGTACTTC. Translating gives CASSSDLSWEQYF.

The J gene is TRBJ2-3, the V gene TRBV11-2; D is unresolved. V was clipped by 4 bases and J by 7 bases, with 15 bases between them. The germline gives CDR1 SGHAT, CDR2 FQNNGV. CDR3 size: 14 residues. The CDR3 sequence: CASSSTKLHNTQYF. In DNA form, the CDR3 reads TGTGCCAGCAGCTCCACGAAATTACATAATACGCAGTATTTT.

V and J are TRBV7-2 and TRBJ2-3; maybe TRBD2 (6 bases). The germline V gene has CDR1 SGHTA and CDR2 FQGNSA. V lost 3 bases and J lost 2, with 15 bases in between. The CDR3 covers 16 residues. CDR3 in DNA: TGTGCCAGCAGCTTTCTGGCGGGGCTCCCCACAGATACGCAGTATTTT. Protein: CASSFLAGLPTDTQYF.

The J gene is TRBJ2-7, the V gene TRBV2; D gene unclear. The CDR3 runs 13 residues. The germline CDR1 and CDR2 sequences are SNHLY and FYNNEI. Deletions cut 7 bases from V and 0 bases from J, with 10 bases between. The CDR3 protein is CASKDVSSYEQYF. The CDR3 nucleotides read TGTGCCAGCAAGGACGTTAGCTCCTACGAGCAGTACTTC.

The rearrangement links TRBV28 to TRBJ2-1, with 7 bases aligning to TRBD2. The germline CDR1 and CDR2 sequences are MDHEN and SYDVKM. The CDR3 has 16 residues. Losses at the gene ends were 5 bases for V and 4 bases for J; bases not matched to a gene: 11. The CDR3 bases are TGTGCCAGCAGTGGGTTGTGGGAGGGCCCATACAATGAGCAGTTCTTC. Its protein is CASSGLWEGPYNEQFF.

This chain's CDR3 is CSAHWVEQFF. The CDR3 nucleotides are TGCAGCGCCCATTGGGTTGAGCAGTTCTTC. The rearrangement links TRBV29-1 to TRBJ2-1; D is uncertain. The ends were cut back, 7 bases at V and 9 bases at J, with 10 bases in the middle. The CDR3 is 10 residues long. CDR1 SQVTM and CDR2 ANQGSEA come from the germline V gene.

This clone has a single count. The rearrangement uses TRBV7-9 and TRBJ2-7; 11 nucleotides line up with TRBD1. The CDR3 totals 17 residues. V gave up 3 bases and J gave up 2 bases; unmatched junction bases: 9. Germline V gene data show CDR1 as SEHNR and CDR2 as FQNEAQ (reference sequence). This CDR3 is CASSFNLGTGGTYEQYF. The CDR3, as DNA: TGTGCCAGCAGCTTCAATTTGGGGACAGGGGGGACCTACGAGCAGTACTTC.

The CDR3 region is CASSSRHGHEQYF. DNA for the CDR3: TGTGCCAGCAGCTCCCGACATGGGCACGAGCAGTACTTC. This chain links TRBV13 with TRBJ2-7; the D is unclear. The CDR3 has 13 amino acids. In germline, CDR1 is PRHDT, CDR2 FYEKMQ (reference sequence). The V gene lost 4 bases and the J gene lost 5 bases, with 12 bases spanning the gap.

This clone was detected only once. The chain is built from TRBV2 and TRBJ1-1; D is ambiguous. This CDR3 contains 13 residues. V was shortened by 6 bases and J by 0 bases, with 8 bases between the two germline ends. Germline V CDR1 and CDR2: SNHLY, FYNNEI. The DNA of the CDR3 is TGTGCCAGCAGGGGTTGGCTGAACACTGAAGCTTTCTTT. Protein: CASRGWLNTEAFF.

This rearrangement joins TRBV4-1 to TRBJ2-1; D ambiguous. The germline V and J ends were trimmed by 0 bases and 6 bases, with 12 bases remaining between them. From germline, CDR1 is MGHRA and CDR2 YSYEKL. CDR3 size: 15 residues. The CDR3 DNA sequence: TGCGCCAGCAGCCAAGATCTGGGCCTGTCCAATGAGCAGTTCTTC. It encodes CASSQDLGLSNEQFF.

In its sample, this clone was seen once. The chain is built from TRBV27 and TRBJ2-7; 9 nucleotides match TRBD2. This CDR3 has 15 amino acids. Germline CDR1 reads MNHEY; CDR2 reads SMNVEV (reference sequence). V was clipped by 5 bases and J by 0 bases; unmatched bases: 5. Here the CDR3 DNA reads TGTGCCAGCAGTATTGCGGGAGGGTCCTCCTACGAGCAGTACTTC. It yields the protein CASSIAGGSSYEQYF.

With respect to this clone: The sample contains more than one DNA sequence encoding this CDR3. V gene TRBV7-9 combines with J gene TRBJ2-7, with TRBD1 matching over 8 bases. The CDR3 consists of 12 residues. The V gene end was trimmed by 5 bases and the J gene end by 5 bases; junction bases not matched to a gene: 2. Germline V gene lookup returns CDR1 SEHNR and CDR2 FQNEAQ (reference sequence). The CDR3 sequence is CASSRQGNEQYF. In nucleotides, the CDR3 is TGTGCCAGCAGCAGACAGGGGAACGAGCAGTACTTC.

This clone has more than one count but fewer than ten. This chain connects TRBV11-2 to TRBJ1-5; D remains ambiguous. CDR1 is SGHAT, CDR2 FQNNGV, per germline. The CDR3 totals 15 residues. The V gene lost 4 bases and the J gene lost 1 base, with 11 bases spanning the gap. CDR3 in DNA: TGTGCCAGCAGCTCCACCCCGGACAGCAATCAGCCCCAGCATTTT. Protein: CASSSTPDSNQPQHF.

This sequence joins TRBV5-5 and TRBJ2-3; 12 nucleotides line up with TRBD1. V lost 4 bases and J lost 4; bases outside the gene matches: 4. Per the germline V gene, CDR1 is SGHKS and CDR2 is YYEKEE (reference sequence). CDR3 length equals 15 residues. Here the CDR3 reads CASSPGTGGADTQYF. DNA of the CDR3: TGTGCCAGCAGCCCCGGGACAGGGGGCGCAGATACGCAGTATTTT. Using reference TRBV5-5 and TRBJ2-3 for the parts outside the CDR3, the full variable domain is DAGVTQSPTHLIKTRGQQVTLRCSPISGHKSVSWYQQVLGQGPQFIFQYYEKEERGRGNFPDRFSARQFPNYSSELNVNALLLGDSALYLCASSPGTGGADTQYFGPGTRLTVL.

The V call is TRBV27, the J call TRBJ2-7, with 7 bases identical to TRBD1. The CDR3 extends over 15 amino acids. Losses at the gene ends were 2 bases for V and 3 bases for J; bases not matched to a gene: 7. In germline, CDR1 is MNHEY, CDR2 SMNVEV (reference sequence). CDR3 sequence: CASSLTPGQIYEQYF. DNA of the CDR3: TGTGCCAGCAGTTTAACCCCGGGACAGATCTACGAGCAGTACTTC.

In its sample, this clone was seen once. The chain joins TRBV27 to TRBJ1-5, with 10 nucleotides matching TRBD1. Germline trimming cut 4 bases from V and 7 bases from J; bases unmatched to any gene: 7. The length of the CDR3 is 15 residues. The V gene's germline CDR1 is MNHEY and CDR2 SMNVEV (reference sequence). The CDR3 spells CASSYRQGANQPQHF. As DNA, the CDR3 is TGTGCCAGCAGTTACCGACAGGGGGCGAACCAGCCCCAGCATTTT.

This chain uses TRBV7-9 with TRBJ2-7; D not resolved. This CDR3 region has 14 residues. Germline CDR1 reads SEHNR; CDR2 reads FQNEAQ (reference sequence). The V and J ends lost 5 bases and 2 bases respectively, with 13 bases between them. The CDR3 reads CASSRGLTAYEQYF. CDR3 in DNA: TGTGCCAGCAGCCGCGGATTGACCGCCTACGAGCAGTACTTC.

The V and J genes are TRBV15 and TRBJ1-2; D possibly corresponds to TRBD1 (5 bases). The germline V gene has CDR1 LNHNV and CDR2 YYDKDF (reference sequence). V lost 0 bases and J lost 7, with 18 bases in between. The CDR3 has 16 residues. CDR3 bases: TGTGCCACCAGCAGAGAGGGTGGCGAAGGGGCGGGTGGCTACACCTTC. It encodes CATSREGGEGAGGYTF.